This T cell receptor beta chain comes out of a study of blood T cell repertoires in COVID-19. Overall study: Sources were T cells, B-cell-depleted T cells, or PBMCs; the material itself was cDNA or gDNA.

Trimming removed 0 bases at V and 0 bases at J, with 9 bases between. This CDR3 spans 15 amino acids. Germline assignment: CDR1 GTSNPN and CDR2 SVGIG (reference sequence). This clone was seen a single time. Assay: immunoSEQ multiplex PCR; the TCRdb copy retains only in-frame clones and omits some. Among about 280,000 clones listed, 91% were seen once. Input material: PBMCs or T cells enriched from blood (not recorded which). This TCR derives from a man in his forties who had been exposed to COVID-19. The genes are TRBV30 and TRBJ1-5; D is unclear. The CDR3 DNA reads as TGTGCCTGGAGTGTTGGAGATTATAGCAATCAGCCCCAGCATTTT. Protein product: CAWSVGDYSNQPQHF.